These T cell receptor beta chains were read from a single sample in a study of blood T cell repertoires in COVID-19. Sequencing used immunoSEQ multiplex PCR; TCRdb keeps in-frame clones, though not all of them. Here the sample spans under 450,000 clones, around 87% being singletons. Sequencing was done on a sample of PBMCs or T cells enriched from blood (not recorded which). These receptors originate from a man between 25 and 39 years old who had recovered from COVID-19. Each CDR3 is given with its conserved first and last residue. The D gene is left open where the match is weak. Clone size is shown for a subset of rows, as once, few, many or a class of expanded clone.

TRBV29-1,TRBJ1-2,NA,NA,TGCAGCGCTCCTGGTGGGGGGGCCTTCAACTATGGCTACACCTTC,CSAPGGGAFNYGYTF
TRBV9,TRBJ1-6,NA,NA,TGTGCCAGCCAACCGGGGAGCTCCTATAATTCACCCCTCCACTTT,CASQPGSSYNSPLHF
TRBV5-1,TRBJ1-2,TRBD1,once,TGCGCCAGCAGCCTGGACAGGGGGCTTTCTGGCTACACCTTC,CASSLDRGLSGYTF
TRBV6-5,TRBJ1-5,TRBD1,NA,TGTGCCAGCAGTTTAACCGGGACAGGGAGCAATCAGCCCCAGCATTTT,CASSLTGTGSNQPQHF
TRBV6-1,TRBJ1-5,NA,NA,TGTGCCAGCAGTGAAGTGGCTCGGGGTCAGCCCCAGCATTTT,CASSEVARGQPQHF
TRBV6-5,TRBJ2-7,NA,NA,TGTGCCAGCAGGCTGACTGGCCCCTACGAGCAGTACTTC,CASRLTGPYEQYF
TRBV30,TRBJ1-1,NA,NA,TGTGCCTGGGCGGGACAAATTAACACTGAAGCTTTCTTT,CAWAGQINTEAFF
TRBV7-9,TRBJ2-2,NA,NA,TGTGCCAGCAGCTTACAGGGAAGGAGCACCGGGGAGCTGTTTTTT,CASSLQGRSTGELFF
TRBV6-5,TRBJ2-2,TRBD1,NA,TGTGCCAGCTGGACAGGGGACACCGGGGAGCTGTTTTTT,CASWTGDTGELFF
TRBV4-1,TRBJ2-7,NA,NA,TGCGCCAGCAGCCAAGACAGTACCTACGAGCAGTACTTC,CASSQDSTYEQYF
TRBV7-9,TRBJ1-1,NA,NA,TGTGCCAGCAGCCAGGCCCCGCCCACAGGTGAAGCTTTCTTT,CASSQAPPTGEAFF
TRBV9,TRBJ2-3,TRBD1,NA,TGTGCCAGCAGCGTAGATGGGACAGGGGGCACAGATACGCAGTATTTT,CASSVDGTGGTDTQYF
TRBV7-9,TRBJ1-2,NA,NA,TGTGCCAGCAGCTTAACAGGGTCAGGTGGAGTTGGCTACACCTTC,CASSLTGSGGVGYTF
TRBV19,TRBJ1-5,TRBD1,NA,TGTGCCAGTAGTACCACAGGGGGCAATCAGCCCCAGCATTTT,CASSTTGGNQPQHF
TRBV9,TRBJ1-2,TRBD1,once,TGTGCCAGCAGTGTAGGGACAGCTTATGGCTACACCTTC,CASSVGTAYGYTF
TRBV5-1,TRBJ1-4,NA,once,TGCGCCAGCAGCCTATACGGACAGCCAGAAAAACTGTTTTTT,CASSLYGQPEKLFF
TRBV4-1,TRBJ2-5,TRBD2,NA,TGCGCCAGCAGCCAAGATCATGCCTCGGCTAGCGGGTTCCAAGAGACCCAGTACTTC,CASSQDHASASGFQETQYF
TRBV9,TRBJ1-4,NA,NA,TGTGCCAGCAGCGCCGGTACAGGGATGGATGAAAAACTGTTTTTT,CASSAGTGMDEKLFF
TRBV10-2,TRBJ2-3,TRBD2,NA,TGCGCCAGCAGTGATCTAGCGGGGAGGGCAGATACGCAGTATTTT,CASSDLAGRADTQYF
TRBV2,TRBJ2-1,NA,NA,TGTGCCAGCACGGTAGCGAATGAGCAGTTCTTC,CASTVANEQFF
TRBV5-1,TRBJ1-4,NA,NA,TGCGCCAGCAGCCGGGGGGAGGGTAATGAAAAACTGTTTTTT,CASSRGEGNEKLFF
TRBV4-1,TRBJ2-7,NA,once,TGCGCCAGCAGCCAAAACATGCAACCCTACGAGCAGTACTTC,CASSQNMQPYEQYF
TRBV4-1,TRBJ1-2,NA,NA,TGCGCCAGCAGCCAAGTTTGGGACACCGCTAACTATGGCTACACCTTC,CASSQVWDTANYGYTF
TRBV5-1,TRBJ2-1,NA,NA,TGCGCCAGCAGCTTGGCCCCGACAGGCTCCTACAATGAGCAGTTCTTC,CASSLAPTGSYNEQFF
TRBV18,TRBJ1-1,TRBD1,NA,TGTGCCAGCTCACTCCAGGGACAGGGAAGCACTGAAGCTTTCTTT,CASSLQGQGSTEAFF
TRBV20-1,TRBJ2-5,TRBD1,once,TGCAGTGCTAGTCTCGGGACAGGGGGACAGACCCAGTACTTC,CSASLGTGGQTQYF
TRBV12-3/TRBV12-4,TRBJ2-7,NA,NA,TGTGCCAGCAGGAATGACAGACACTACGAGCAGTACTTC,CASRNDRHYEQYF
TRBV19,TRBJ1-5,NA,NA,TGTGCCAGTAGTATATGGACAGACAGCGGAGAGTATAGCAATCAGCCCCAGCATTTT,CASSIWTDSGEYSNQPQHF
TRBV7-8,TRBJ2-7,TRBD1,NA,TGTGCCAGCAGCTTAGGGACAGGCCTCACCTACGAGCAGTACTTC,CASSLGTGLTYEQYF
TRBV9,TRBJ1-3,NA,NA,TGTGCCAGCAGCGTCCGGGATGGAAACACCATATATTTT,CASSVRDGNTIYF
TRBV9,TRBJ2-1,TRBD2,NA,TGTGCCAGCAGCGAAAGCGGGGGAAACTACAATGAGCAGTTCTTC,CASSESGGNYNEQFF
TRBV25-1,TRBJ1-3,NA,NA,TGTGCCAGCAGTGACGGTGGAAACACCATATATTTT,CASSDGGNTIYF
TRBV2,TRBJ2-4,TRBD1,NA,TGTGCCAGCAGTTCCCCCCGGGACAGCAACATTCAGTACTTC,CASSSPRDSNIQYF
TRBV6-4,TRBJ2-2,TRBD1,NA,TGTGCCACCAGAGGGACAGGGGGCAACGCCGGGGAGCTGTTTTTT,CATRGTGGNAGELFF
TRBV18,TRBJ1-1,NA,once,TGTGCCAGCCGAATTAACAGGGAAATGGTCGCTTTCTTT,CASRINREMVAFF
TRBV9,TRBJ1-1,TRBD1,NA,TGTGCCAGCAGCGCTCGGACAGGGCTGAACACTGAAGCTTTCTTT,CASSARTGLNTEAFF
TRBV6-5,TRBJ1-1,NA,few,TGTGCCAGCAGCAGGGAGGGACAGAACACTGAAGCTTTCTTT,CASSREGQNTEAFF
TRBV11-3,TRBJ1-6,TRBD1,NA,TGTGCCAGCAGCCTGACAGGGTACGGTTCACCCCTCCACTTT,CASSLTGYGSPLHF
TRBV7-8,TRBJ2-7,NA,NA,TGTGCCAGCAGCCCGTATCCGAGCTACGAGCAGTACTTC,CASSPYPSYEQYF
TRBV27,TRBJ2-7,TRBD2,NA,TGTGCCAGCAGTAGCGGGGGGGAAGGCGAGCAGTACTTC,CASSSGGEGEQYF
TRBV10-3,TRBJ1-4,TRBD1,NA,TGTGCCATCAGTGAGTCTAGAGGGGGCGATGAAAAACTGTTTTTT,CAISESRGGDEKLFF
TRBV7-9,TRBJ1-1,NA,NA,TGTGCCAGCAGCCTCATGGACAGTAACACTGAAGCTTTCTTT,CASSLMDSNTEAFF
TRBV5-1,TRBJ1-1,TRBD1,NA,TGCGCCAGCAGCTTGGGACAGGGGTTTGAAGCTTTCTTT,CASSLGQGFEAFF
TRBV5-1,TRBJ2-5,TRBD2,NA,TGCGCCAGCAGCTTGGCCGGGGCTAGCGGGAGGGAAGAGACCCAGTACTTC,CASSLAGASGREETQYF
TRBV9,TRBJ2-7,TRBD1,NA,TGTGCCAGCAGCGTAGGGGACAGCTTTGCCTACGAGCAGTACTTC,CASSVGDSFAYEQYF
TRBV9,TRBJ2-5,TRBD1,few,TGTGCCAGCAGCGTCGGACAGGGCCAAGAGACCCAGTACTTC,CASSVGQGQETQYF
TRBV7-9,TRBJ1-5,NA,few,TGTGCCAGCAGCTTAGAAGGGCAGGGGCAGCCCCAGCATTTT,CASSLEGQGQPQHF
TRBV19,TRBJ1-5,NA,NA,TGTGCCAGTAGTCCCCGGGGAATGGGTCAGCCCCAGCATTTT,CASSPRGMGQPQHF
TRBV5-5,TRBJ2-7,NA,NA,TGTGCCAGCAGCTCAGGACAGACCCCCGGAAAGTCCTACGAGCAGTACTTC,CASSSGQTPGKSYEQYF
TRBV12-3/TRBV12-4,TRBJ2-4,NA,NA,TGTGCCAGCAGTGCCAGACAGGAGGCGCAGTACTTC,CASSARQEAQYF
TRBV5-8,TRBJ2-7,NA,NA,TGTGCCAGCAGCTTGTCGGCAGGCTACGAGCAGTACTTC,CASSLSAGYEQYF
TRBV7-4,TRBJ1-5,NA,NA,TGTGCCAGCAGCGACCGGGACCCAGCAGGGGTGCCCCAGCATTTT,CASSDRDPAGVPQHF
TRBV3-1/TRBV3-2,TRBJ2-1,TRBD2,NA,TGTGCCAGCAGCCAGGGCGGGGGGGTGTACAATGAGCAGTTCTTC,CASSQGGGVYNEQFF
TRBV11-2,TRBJ2-7,TRBD1,NA,TGTGCCAGCAGCTTAGACGGCCGGACAGGGACCTTCCACGAGCAGTACTTC,CASSLDGRTGTFHEQYF
TRBV19,TRBJ1-5,TRBD1,NA,TGTGCCAGTAGTATAACAGGGGGTGATTTTCAGCCCCAGCATTTT,CASSITGGDFQPQHF
TRBV5-1,TRBJ1-2,NA,few,TGCGCCAGCAGTTTCAACCTCGAAGAGTATGGCTACACCTTC,CASSFNLEEYGYTF